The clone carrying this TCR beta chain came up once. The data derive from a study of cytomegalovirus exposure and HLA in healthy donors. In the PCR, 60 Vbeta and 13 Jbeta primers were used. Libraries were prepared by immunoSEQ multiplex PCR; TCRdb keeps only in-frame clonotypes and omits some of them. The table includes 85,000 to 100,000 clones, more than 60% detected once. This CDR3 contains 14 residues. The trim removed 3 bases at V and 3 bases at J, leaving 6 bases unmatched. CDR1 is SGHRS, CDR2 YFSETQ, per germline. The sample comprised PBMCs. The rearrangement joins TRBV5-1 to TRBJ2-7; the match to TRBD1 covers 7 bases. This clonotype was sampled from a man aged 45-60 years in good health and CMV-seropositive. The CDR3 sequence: CASSSTGTGYEQYF. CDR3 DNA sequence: TGCGCCAGCAGCTCGACAGGGACCGGCTACGAGCAGTACTTC.